The 5 T cell receptor beta chains listed next were all sequenced from one sample in a study of response to subunit inactivated influenza vaccine. TCRdb re-called the RT-PCR reads with MiXCR, one entry per CDR3 protein. The sample consists of about 480,000 distinct CDR3 sequences, roughly 9.7% of them appearing once. The material sequenced was PBMCs from blood, taken about 6 weeks after vaccination. These receptors came from a man over 45 who received an inactivated influenza vaccine.

V usage is TRBV28 and J usage is TRBJ2-3; D unclear. The CDR3 runs 13 residues. V gave up 2 bases and J gave up 2 bases, with 5 bases separating them. Germline V gene lookup returns CDR1 MDHEN and CDR2 SYDVKM. CDR3: CASSLIATDTQYF. In DNA, the CDR3 is TGTGCCAGCAGTTTAATTGCCACAGATACGCAGTATTTT.

This clonotype was seen a few times. The chain combines TRBV11-1 with TRBJ1-6; 7 positions match TRBD1. Unmatched junction bases numbered 16, after V lost 4 bases and J lost 7 bases. The CDR3 loop spans 18 amino acids. Germline CDR1 reads SGHAT; CDR2 reads FQDESV (reference sequence). CDR3 loop: CASSYPRLAGTENSPLHF. CDR3 bases: TGTGCCAGCAGCTACCCCCGCCTTGCCGGGACAGAGAATTCACCCCTCCACTTT.

This clonotype came up many times. J is TRBJ2-4 and V is TRBV12-3 or TRBV12-4; either TRBD1 or TRBD2 may fit D (5 bases each). The ends were cut back, 1 base at V and 8 bases at J, with 12 bases in the middle. There are 14 residues in the CDR3. The CDR3 coding sequence is TGTGCCAGCAGTTTAGTTCGGGACCCGGACATTCAGTACTTC. Amino acid sequence: CASSLVRDPDIQYF.

This clonotype was counted between two and nine times. The V gene is TRBV6-2 or TRBV6-3, the J gene TRBJ1-5; possibly TRBD1 for D (6 bases). The CDR3 has 12 amino acids. Germline loops: CDR1 MNHEY, CDR2 SVGEGT. The V and J ends lost 5 bases and 8 bases respectively, with 10 bases between them. Here the CDR3 reads CASSQGGEPQHF. In nucleotides, the CDR3 is TGTGCCAGCAGTCAAGGGGGGGAGCCCCAGCATTTT.

Only one count was recorded for this clonotype. The rearrangement joins TRBV4-3 to TRBJ2-1, with D possibly matching TRBD2 (7 bases). Germline V CDR1 and CDR2: LGHNA, YSLEER. This CDR3 region has 18 residues. The V and J ends lost 0 bases and 7 bases respectively, with 22 bases between them. In DNA form, the CDR3 reads TGCGCCAGCAGCCAAGATTCTTATAAGAGGGGGGGCTTAAATGAGCAGTTCTTC. This translates into CASSQDSYKRGGLNEQFF.